This paragraph covers one TCR beta chain sequence. The germline V gene has CDR1 MGHRA and CDR2 YSYEKL. Trimming took off 4 bases at V and 4 bases at J, with 17 bases between the two ends. The CDR3 runs to 15 residues. Assay used: immunoSEQ multiplex PCR; TCRdb lists only in-frame clones, some missing. The table records hundreds of thousands of clones, 88% of them present only once. The data derive from a study of blood T cell repertoires in COVID-19. Turning to the study itself: Sites in the United States, Italy and Spain provided acute and convalescent COVID-19 samples.

The receptor comes from a woman aged 55-69 years who had recovered from COVID-19. The chain couples TRBV4-1 to TRBJ2-7; possible D gene TRBD2, 6 bases. The sequencing sample was made of PBMCs or T cells enriched from blood (not recorded which). CDR3 sequence reads: CASSLGQGGSYEQYF. In nucleotides, the CDR3 is TGCGCCAGCAGCCTTGGGCAGGGAGGTTCTTACGAGCAGTACTTC.